This TCR beta chain was documented in a study of cytomegalovirus exposure and HLA in healthy donors. The PCR used 60 Vbeta and 13 Jbeta primers. Sequenced by immunoSEQ multiplex PCR; TCRdb stores in-frame clones only, minus some. The listing records approximately 100,000 clones. The germline V gene encodes CDR1 SGHRS and CDR2 YFSETQ. V gave up 3 bases and J gave up 5 bases; unmatched junction bases: 9. The CDR3 covers 15 residues. The sequence was obtained from a man aged 50 to 59 in good health and CMV-seronegative. V gene TRBV5-1 combines with J gene TRBJ2-5; TRBD2 matches 8 bases. Source material: PBMCs. The CDR3 region has the DNA TGCGCCAGCAGCTCCCCGGGGGGGCGCGCGGAGACCCAGTACTTC. This encodes CASSSPGGRAETQYF.